Following are 21 T cell receptor beta chains from one sample sequenced in a study of blood T cells in healthy people across ages. With a J-beta primer mix and a sample-barcoded 5' primer, a second PCR ran about 7 to 12 cycles. TCRdb used MiXCR to reprocess the 5' RACE reads, holding one entry per CDR3 protein. The sample has hundreds of thousands of distinct CDR3 sequences; around 43% are singletons. Sequencing was performed on blood. These receptors came from a man aged 55-75 years in good health.

The chain is built from TRBV29-1 and TRBJ2-1, with 9 bases fitting TRBD1. The V gene's germline CDR1 is SQVTM and CDR2 ANQGSEA. The CDR3 covers 17 residues. The junction had 13 bases not matched to a gene; V was cut back by 3 bases and J by 4 bases. In DNA form, the CDR3 reads TGCAGCGTTGATAAATACTTCCGGGACAGGGTTTACAATGAGCAGTTCTTC. Translated, it gives CSVDKYFRDRVYNEQFF.

V usage is TRBV20-1 and J usage is TRBJ2-7; TRBD2 might be the D (5 bases). CDR1 is DFQATT and CDR2 is SNEGSKA in the germline V gene (reference sequence). Trimming stripped 2 bases from V and 0 bases from J, with 14 bases between. The CDR3 runs to 15 residues. The CDR3 DNA reads TGCAGTGCTAGATATGGCCCGGGAAGCTCCTACGAGCAGTACTTC. Translating gives CSARYGPGSSYEQYF.

This clonotype has just a few counts. The chain is built from TRBV7-2 and TRBJ1-2; the D gene is possibly TRBD1 (6 bases). The CDR3 loop spans 14 amino acids. Germline V gene data show CDR1 as SGHTA and CDR2 as FQGNSA. V was shortened by 1 base and J by 8 bases, with 14 bases between the two germline ends. The CDR3, as DNA: TGTGCCAGCAGCTTAGGGGGGGCAGGAGAGGGCTACACCTTC. Translating gives CASSLGGAGEGYTF.

This chain links TRBV7-9 with TRBJ2-3; D is unclear. Germline V gives CDR1 SEHNR, CDR2 FQNEAQ (reference sequence). V shed 6 bases and J shed 1 base, with 8 bases lying between them. The CDR3 has 13 amino acids. The CDR3 loop reads CASSTVRTDTQYF. The CDR3 DNA reads as TGTGCCAGCAGTACGGTCCGCACAGATACGCAGTATTTT.

This clonotype was seen ten or more times. The DNA for the CDR3 is TGTGCCAGCAGCTTAGGGGGGACGGGGACTGGGAGGGAGCAGTACTTC. Translating it yields CASSLGGTGTGREQYF. The J gene is TRBJ2-7, the V gene TRBV7-2; tentatively, D is TRBD2 (6 bases). Between the trimmed V and J ends, which lost 1 base and 7 bases, there was a span of 20 bases. The V gene's germline CDR1 is SGHTA and CDR2 FQGNSA. The CDR3 has 16 amino acids.

This clonotype was found a few times. The CDR3, as DNA: TGTGCCAGCAGCTTCCCGGCGCGGCAGGGCGCACGACCCATAGCCAAAAACATTCAGTACTTC. As protein: CASSFPARQGARPIAKNIQYF. This chain uses TRBV11-2 with TRBJ2-4, with TRBD1 as a possible D gene (5 bases). CDR1 and CDR2 from the germline V gene are SGHAT and FQNNGV. CDR3 length equals 21 residues. V lost 3 bases and J 0 bases, leaving 27 bases between the germline ends.

This clonotype has just a few counts. V is TRBV20-1 and J is TRBJ2-1; maybe TRBD1 (5 bases). Germline V gene data show CDR1 as DFQATT and CDR2 as SNEGSKA (reference sequence). V lost 3 bases and J 9 bases, leaving 18 bases between the germline ends. The CDR3 contains 14 residues. Written as DNA, the CDR3 is TGCAGTGCTAGGGGGCCTCTCTCTACCGGTGAGCAGTTCTTC. Its protein is CSARGPLSTGEQFF.

Of note for this clonotype: At one end, the junction sequence differs from germline, possibly due to a read error. The DNA for the CDR3 is TGTGCCAGCAGCTTAGGGGCTGGCGGGCAAGAGACCAAGTACTTC. Its protein is CASSLGAGGQETKYF. The rearrangement joins TRBV7-2 to TRBJ2-5, with D maybe TRBD2 (5 bases). The V gene's germline CDR1 is SGHTA and CDR2 FQGNSA. The CDR3 is made up of 15 amino acids.

The rearrangement joins TRBV12-3 or TRBV12-4 to TRBJ2-1; 9 bases agree with TRBD1. This CDR3 contains 16 residues. V gave up 7 bases and J gave up 7 bases; unmatched junction bases: 14. The CDR3 sequence is CASTPLKGTGRNEQFF. CDR3 DNA: TGTGCCAGCACTCCGCTTAAGGGGACAGGGCGGAATGAGCAGTTCTTC.

In its sample, this clonotype was seen a few times. The gene calls are TRBV6-6 and TRBJ2-4, with D perhaps matching TRBD1 or TRBD2 (5 bases each). Gene TRBJ2-7 matches the end of the DNA better, so the J call may be wrong. The CDR3 loop spans 13 amino acids. CDR1 is MNHNY, CDR2 SVGAGI, per germline (reference sequence). The CDR3, as DNA: TGTGCCAGCAGTATCAGGGACGGGAACGAGCAGTACTTC. Translated: CASSIRDGNEQYF.

This chain links TRBV6-5 with TRBJ2-3, with 7 bases fitting TRBD2. This CDR3 has 14 residues. Unmatched junction bases numbered 6, after V lost 5 bases and J lost 4 bases. CDR1 MNHEY and CDR2 SVGAGI come from the germline V gene. CDR3 DNA: TGTGCCAGCAGTAAGGACACTAGCGCAGATACGCAGTATTTT. Translated: CASSKDTSADTQYF.

As to this clonotype: Relative to the germline gene, one junction end is altered; a read error may explain this. This chain uses TRBV6-5 with TRBJ2-7; 7 bases are shared with TRBD1. Germline V gene data show CDR1 as MNHEY and CDR2 as SVGAGI. The CDR3 length is 13 residues. CDR3 sequence (DNA): TGTACCAGCAGCCCCGGACAGGTCTACGAGCAGTACTTC. Protein: CTSSPGQVYEQYF.

The CDR3: CASSFSRFNTEAFF. DNA of the CDR3: TGTGCCAGCAGTTTTTCTCGGTTTAACACTGAAGCTTTCTTT. The chain recombines TRBV12-3 or TRBV12-4 with TRBJ1-1; D unclear. CDR3 size: 14 residues. The ends were cut back, 3 bases at V and 2 bases at J, with 10 bases in the middle.

As DNA, the CDR3 is TGTGCCAGCAAAAAAGGGGGCGGGAATTCACCCCTCCACTTT. It codes for CASKKGGGNSPLHF. This chain uses TRBV25-1 with TRBJ1-6; 7 bases match TRBD1. Trimming cost V 7 bases and J 7 bases; bases outside gene matches: 7. The CDR3 covers 14 residues. Germline V gene sequence: CDR1 MGHDK, CDR2 SYGVNS. The whole variable domain, filled in from reference TRBV25-1 and TRBJ1-6, reads EADIYQTPRYLVIGTGKKITLECSQTMGHDKMYWYQQDPGMELHLIHYSYGVNSTEKGDLSSESTVSRIRTEHFPLTLESARPSHTSQYLCASKKGGGNSPLHFGNGTRLTVT.

The V gene is TRBV4-1, the J gene TRBJ2-3; TRBD1 agrees at 8 bases. J gave up 3 bases and V 4 bases, and 9 bases lay outside the gene matches. The CDR3 sequence is 16 residues long. The germline V gene encodes CDR1 MGHRA and CDR2 YSYEKL. DNA for the CDR3: TGCGCCAGCAGCCCCCGGGGCAGGGGGCGTACAGATACGCAGTATTTT. Its translation: CASSPRGRGRTDTQYF.

This sequence joins TRBV10-1 and TRBJ2-1, with 8 positions matching TRBD2. Germline assignment: CDR1 WNHNN and CDR2 SYGVQD (reference sequence). The J segment lost 5 bases and the V segment lost 7 bases, leaving 7 bases of the junction unmatched. The CDR3 is 14 amino acids. The CDR3 nucleotides read TGCGCCAGCAATCGGGGGGGTAGCGACAATGAGCAGTTCTTC. Translating it yields CASNRGGSDNEQFF.

This clonotype was recorded only once. The chain links TRBV12-3 or TRBV12-4 to TRBJ1-1, with TRBD1 matching over 8 bases. The CDR3 is made up of 14 amino acids. Losses at the gene ends were 5 bases for V and 4 bases for J; bases not matched to a gene: 6. The CDR3 reads CASSLRDRITEAFF. CDR3 nucleotides: TGTGCCAGCAGTCTTAGGGACAGGATCACTGAAGCTTTCTTT.

The chain is built from TRBV20-1 and TRBJ2-7, with 12 positions matching TRBD2. With V trimmed by 3 bases and J by 6 bases, 6 bases remained unmatched. The CDR3 length is 14 residues. Per the germline V gene, CDR1 is DFQATT and CDR2 is SNEGSKA (reference sequence). The CDR3 DNA sequence: TGCAGTGCTAGGGCTAGCGGGGGGGAGGCCGAGCAGTACTTC. This codes for CSARASGGEAEQYF.

The CDR3 reads CASSRGSSASTDTQYF. The CDR3 coding sequence is TGCGCCAGCAGCCGAGGTTCCTCTGCAAGCACAGATACGCAGTATTTT. The chain has TRBV5-1 and TRBJ2-3; D is uncertain. V lost 4 bases and J lost 0, with 15 bases in between. The CDR3 loop spans 16 amino acids. Germline assignment: CDR1 SGHRS and CDR2 YFSETQ.

This clonotype came up a few times. J is TRBJ2-3 and V is TRBV6-6, with TRBD2 identical over 7 bases. The junction had 4 bases not matched to a gene; V was cut back by 0 bases and J by 4 bases. CDR3 length: 15 amino acids. CDR1 is MNHNY, CDR2 SVGAGI, per germline (reference sequence). The CDR3 protein is CASSYSPGGADTQYF. The CDR3 DNA reads as TGTGCCAGCAGTTACTCCCCGGGGGGAGCAGATACGCAGTATTTT.

The gene calls are TRBV12-3 or TRBV12-4 and TRBJ2-7; perhaps TRBD2 as D (7 bases). This CDR3 contains 18 residues. With 4 bases removed from V and 3 bases from J, the gap between germline ends came to 25 bases. In DNA, the CDR3 is TGTGCCAGCAGTTCCCGGGACTGGGAGGGGGTCTCCGACTACGAGCAGTACTTC. Its protein is CASSSRDWEGVSDYEQYF.